This paragraph reports one T cell receptor beta chain. Authors' analysis steps: Quantification of nucleated cells was approximated via reference gene primer amplification. TCRdb keeps only in-frame clones here, not all; method: immunoSEQ multiplex PCR. V, J and clone size were drawn from that table, and D and trimming were deduced from the DNA. The sample carries fewer than 85,000 clones, about 76% recorded once. Deletions cut 0 bases from V and 1 base from J, with 8 bases between. From germline, CDR1 is SGHDT and CDR2 YYEEEE. This CDR3 comprises 14 residues. This specimen belongs to a study of blood T cell repertoires in COVID-19. About the research overall: Both acute and convalescent COVID-19 samples were obtained from the United States, Italy and Spain.

This TCR came from a woman older than 75 with active or convalescent COVID-19. The gene calls are TRBV5-6 and TRBJ2-7, with unresolved D. The sequencing sample was made of peripheral blood. The CDR3: CASSLGGRSYEQYF. The CDR3 coding sequence is TGTGCCAGCAGCTTGGGCGGTCGGTCCTACGAGCAGTACTTC.